What follows are 18 T cell receptor beta chains derived from one specimen sequenced in a study of metastatic and nonmetastatic thyroid tumors. Patients had received no treatment of any kind before thyroid surgery. TCRdb re-analyzed the PCR reads using MiXCR. In the table there are 91,000 or so clones, about 13% of which are singletons. Sequencing was performed on blood. These receptors all stem from a female donor with papillary thyroid cancer or a benign thyroid nodule (not recorded which). Some clones in this sample may be carry-over from other donors' samples.

This clone was seen a handful of times. This chain connects TRBV6-2 or TRBV6-3 to TRBJ1-1; 7 bases are a match to TRBD1. The CDR3 is 14 residues long. Germline CDR1 is MNHEY and CDR2 is SVGEGT. The V gene end was trimmed by 6 bases and the J gene end by 5 bases; junction bases not matched to a gene: 9. The CDR3: CASSPAGQKTEAFF. The CDR3 DNA is TGTGCCAGCAGCCCGGCGGGACAGAAAACTGAAGCTTTCTTT.

This clone has at least ten counts. The chain carries TRBV28 and TRBJ2-3, with D tentatively TRBD1 or TRBD2 (5 bases each). Germline CDR1 and CDR2: MDHEN and SYDVKM. This CDR3 region has 13 residues. Trimming stripped 8 bases from V and 2 bases from J, with 11 bases between. CDR3 sequence reads: CASRDGNTDTQYF. In DNA, the CDR3 is TGTGCCAGCCGGGACGGGAACACAGATACGCAGTATTTT.

The sample holds many counts of this clone. This chain uses TRBV4-3 with TRBJ2-4; D possibly corresponds to TRBD2 (6 bases). The V gene's germline CDR1 is LGHNA and CDR2 YSLEER. This CDR3 is built from 15 residues. Trimming pared 0 bases from V and 6 bases from J, leaving 12 bases between. The CDR3 loop reads CASSQDGGPGNIQYF. CDR3 DNA sequence: TGCGCCAGCAGCCAAGACGGAGGGCCGGGAAACATTCAGTACTTC.

This clone was counted at least ten times. The CDR3 DNA reads as TGCGCCAGCAGCCAAGGGGTGGCAGGGGAAGGGGAAAAACTGTTTTTT. Protein: CASSQGVAGEGEKLFF. J is TRBJ1-4 and V is TRBV4-1; D is perhaps TRBD1 (6 bases). Trimming stripped 1 base from V and 8 bases from J, with 17 bases between. Germline CDR1 reads MGHRA; CDR2 reads YSYEKL. The CDR3 runs 16 residues.

This clone was observed at least ten times. This chain uses TRBV7-9 with TRBJ2-5; D uncertain. Germline CDR1 is SEHNR and CDR2 is FQNEAQ (reference sequence). This CDR3 is 15 amino acids long. Deletions cut 0 bases from V and 4 bases from J, with 12 bases between. The CDR3 loop is CASSLAQGVGETQYF. CDR3 nucleotides: TGTGCCAGCAGCTTAGCGCAAGGAGTTGGAGAGACCCAGTACTTC.

This clone was recorded at least ten times. This chain joins TRBV5-5 and TRBJ2-7, with D possibly matching TRBD2 (6 bases). Germline V gene data show CDR1 as SGHKS and CDR2 as YYEKEE (reference sequence). Trimming took off 5 bases at V and 3 bases at J, with 15 bases between the two ends. This CDR3 is built from 14 residues. The CDR3 sequence: CASSATDYNYEQYF. CDR3 coding DNA: TGTGCCAGCAGTGCGACGGACTACAACTACGAGCAGTACTTC.

This clone was observed many times. The chain couples TRBV6-1 to TRBJ2-2; 9 nucleotides match TRBD2. This CDR3 comprises 15 residues. The trim removed 5 bases at V and 7 bases at J, leaving 8 bases unmatched. Germline CDR1 is MNHNS and CDR2 is SASEGT. The CDR3 bases are TGTGCCAGCAGTCTTAGCGGGAGTTACCACGGGGAGCTGTTTTTT. It encodes CASSLSGSYHGELFF.

On this clone itself: At one end, the junction sequence differs from germline, possibly due to a read error. The chain has TRBV7-9 and TRBJ1-2, with D tentatively TRBD1 (5 bases). This CDR3 has 15 amino acids. Germline V lookup: CDR1 SEHNR, CDR2 FQNEAQ (reference sequence). The CDR3 loop reads CASSGVSAGNYCYTF. The CDR3 bases are TGTGCCAGCAGCGGGGTATCAGCAGGGAACTATTGCTACACCTTC.

This clone was recorded at least ten times. The chain recombines TRBV19 with TRBJ1-4; 7 bases agree with TRBD1. CDR1 and CDR2 from the germline V gene are LNHDA and SQIVND (reference sequence). Trimming cost V 6 bases and J 14 bases; bases outside gene matches: 15. The length of the CDR3 is 14 residues. The CDR3 loop is CASRGTEPPRLLFF. Here the CDR3 DNA reads TGTGCCAGTAGGGGGACAGAACCACCGAGACTCCTGTTTTTT.

This clone was recorded at least ten times. The chain carries TRBV6-2 or TRBV6-3 and TRBJ2-7; unclear D gene. The germline V and J ends were trimmed by 6 bases and 0 bases, with 12 bases remaining between them. This CDR3 spans 14 amino acids. Looked up from germline, CDR1 is MNHEY and CDR2 is SVGEGT. The CDR3 sequence is CASRQLDNSYEQYF. CDR3 in DNA: TGTGCCAGCAGACAGCTAGACAACTCCTACGAGCAGTACTTC.

There are many counts of this clone. The genes are TRBV4-1 and TRBJ2-7; tentative D call: TRBD1 (6 bases). Germline V CDR1 and CDR2: MGHRA, YSYEKL. V dropped 4 bases and J dropped 6 bases, with 22 bases sitting between them. The CDR3 loop spans 16 amino acids. The CDR3 DNA reads TGCGCCAGCAGCCCCCCCATGAGGGCAGGGGCGAGCGAGCAGTACTTC. It codes for CASSPPMRAGASEQYF.

This clone occurred many times. The chain recombines TRBV6-1 with TRBJ2-1, with 10 bases fitting TRBD2. V was clipped by 2 bases and J by 8 bases; unmatched bases: 12. This CDR3 spans 17 amino acids. Germline CDR1 and CDR2: MNHNS and SASEGT. In nucleotides, the CDR3 is TGTGCCAGCAGTGAACCGGGGTGGGCTAGCGGGAGCTATGAGCAGTTCTTC. Protein product: CASSEPGWASGSYEQFF.

In its sample, this clone was seen many times. At one end, the junction sequence differs from germline, possibly due to a read error. The V and J genes are TRBV20-1 and TRBJ1-5; D uncertain. The CDR3 is made up of 12 amino acids. Germline V gene lookup returns CDR1 DFQATT and CDR2 SNEGSKA (reference sequence). The CDR3 region is CSARGGLGPQHF. The CDR3 bases are TGCAGTGCAAGAGGTGGCTTAGGGCCCCAGCATTTT.

This clone was found many times. This chain uses TRBV7-2 with TRBJ2-7; no reliable D call. Germline values: CDR1 SGHTA, CDR2 FQGNSA. Trimming stripped 0 bases from V and 4 bases from J, with 13 bases between. The CDR3 loop spans 15 amino acids. The CDR3 protein is CASSLAAGTQYEQYF. The DNA for the CDR3 is TGTGCCAGCAGCTTAGCAGCAGGAACCCAATACGAGCAGTACTTC.

The chain joins TRBV11-2 to TRBJ1-4; D not certain. Germline assignment: CDR1 SGHAT and CDR2 FQNNGV. Trimming shortened V by 5 bases and J by 6 bases, and 16 bases separated the two germline ends. The CDR3 spans 15 residues. The CDR3 region is CASSPSPSRDEKLFF. In DNA, the CDR3 is TGTGCCAGCAGCCCAAGCCCCAGCCGAGATGAAAAACTGTTTTTT.

This clone appeared many times. V and J are TRBV11-3 and TRBJ2-1; 7 nucleotides agree with TRBD2. V was pared by 5 bases and J by 8 bases, with 18 bases of the junction left unmatched. The V gene's germline CDR1 is SGHNT and CDR2 YENEEA. The CDR3 is 17 amino acids. CDR3 residues: CASSSGVGTLGGYEQFF. The CDR3 DNA reads as TGTGCCAGCAGCAGCGGGGTGGGGACTCTCGGAGGTTATGAGCAGTTCTTC.

V usage is TRBV4-1 and J usage is TRBJ1-2, with TRBD1 matching 9 bases. The CDR3 spans 14 residues. Germline CDR1 MGHRA, CDR2 YSYEKL. V lost 2 bases and J lost 5; bases outside the gene matches: 3. The DNA for the CDR3 is TGCGCCAGCAGCCAATGGGACAGGGTGTATGGCTACACCTTC. It translates to CASSQWDRVYGYTF.

This clone was seen many times. As DNA, the CDR3 is TGTGCCAGCAGGGATCGGGGCAGCTCCTACGAGCAGTACTTC. The encoded protein is CASRDRGSSYEQYF. The gene calls are TRBV28 and TRBJ2-7, with D perhaps TRBD1 or TRBD2 (5 bases each). The CDR3 extends over 14 amino acids. The V gene's germline CDR1 is MDHEN and CDR2 SYDVKM. V was pared by 6 bases and J by 0 bases, with 12 bases between. Drawing the rest from reference TRBV28 and TRBJ2-7, the complete variable domain is DVKVTQSSRYLVKRTGEKVFLECVQDMDHENMFWYRQDPGLGLRLIYFSYDVKMKEKGDIPEGYSVSREKKERFSLILESASTNQTSMYLCASRDRGSSYEQYFGPGTRLTVT.